This TCR beta chain was sequenced during a study of shared T cell receptors in the human thymus (dated by TCRdb to the early 2020s). About the full investigation: The study examined how self-reactive, shared T-cell receptor alpha chains are generated in the human thymus.

Based on the germline V gene, the CDR1 and CDR2 sequences are MGHRA and YSYEKL. Trimming takes 0 bases off V and 5 bases off J; junction bases not matched to a gene: 11. Including the terminal cysteine and phenylalanine, the CDR3 comprises 18 residues. Only the CDR3 part of the read is kept: 54 bases, read in frame from the first base. A note on this clone: Its antigen remains unidentified. Within one base of it there is no much larger clone, and no base qualities were kept.

Libraries were constructed by the immunoSEQ multiplex PCR assay. The table was pulled from immuneACCESS by TCRdb, which kept in-frame rearrangements only. Such tables lose some clones; where checked, under half of the loss comes from unresolved V genes, and the rest has no known cause. For this sample there are around 730,000 clones; around 85% appear just once. The ten largest clonotypes hold around 0.0094% of the sample. The sample also formed part of further work on human thymus T cells. As the second study states: The donors were immunologically healthy infants in Finland who had open corrective cardiac surgery for congenital heart defects. The thymus tissue came from surgical resects taken out during corrective cardiac surgery. Usage of V and J gene segments appeared to be biased in both the thymic and the peripheral blood repertoires. According to the related research, thymic TCR repertoires were highly overlapping among unrelated individuals. The study characterized TCR alpha and beta repertoires from fewer than ten infant thymus samples and a few related peripheral blood samples. The infant donors were about 6 to 250 days old, and the cohort included five to seven males and a couple of females. Thymocytes were mechanically released from the tissue and were stored as pellets of about 9.5-33 million cells at -70 degrees C. Genomic DNA was extracted from frozen cell pellets with a QIAsymphony instrument. The immunoSEQ multiplex PCR assay was used to amplify the TCRB and TCRAD loci from a standardized quantity of quality-controlled genomic DNA. Amplicons spanned the V(D)J region at a length sufficient to cover the CDR3 and identify V and J genes. Through the commercial immunoSEQ service, the amplicons were sequenced on an Illumina platform. Primer bias and sequencing errors were corrected using previously described methods, and TCRAD and TCRB definitions followed the IMGT database. immunoSEQ Analyzer 3.0 and VDJTools were used for repertoire analysis, which covered basic statistics, V/J segment usage, diversity estimates, rarefaction and pairwise overlap. Chao1, ChaoE, Efron-Thisted, Shannon and inverse Simpson indices were used to estimate diversity, which was also estimated on datasets down-sampled to the smallest sample. Repertoire overlap used strict matching of CDR3 nucleotide sequence, V gene and J gene, with Jaccard-based multidimensional scaling clustering. On average, thymus samples gave 750,000 to 1,000,000 unique TCRB clonotypes, whereas blood samples gave approximately 84,000.

The source material was thymocytes. The chain uses TRBV4-1 and TRBJ1-1, and TRBD1 matches 11 of the central bases. The source of this sequence is a girl under three years old with a congenital heart defect. Donor details come from another sample of the same person, matched by shared clones. The base sequence is TGCGCCAGCAGCCAAGACCAGGGACAGGGGGGCTTCGTGACTGAAGCTTTCTTT. It specifies CASSQDQGQGGFVTEAFF.